The clone carrying this TCR beta chain occurred once. This sample was taken from a study of blood T cell repertoires in COVID-19. TCRdb's table, derived via immunoSEQ multiplex PCR, lists solely in-frame clones and lacks some. The profile shows fewer than 250,000 clones, roughly 84% of them singletons. The sequence was collected from a man aged 40-50 years with acute or convalescent COVID-19. Material: peripheral blood.

DNA for the CDR3: TGTGCCAGCGATATCCGCGGGGGGGCGTACAATGAGCAGTTCTTC. This sequence encodes CASDIRGGAYNEQFF. The rearrangement uses TRBV2 and TRBJ2-1, with TRBD2 matching 9 bases. Germline CDR1 reads SNHLY; CDR2 reads FYNNEI. Germline trimming cut 8 bases from V and 4 bases from J; bases unmatched to any gene: 9. This CDR3 contains 15 residues.